The entry below gives a single T cell receptor (beta chain) sequence along with its context. The data were taken from a study of radiotherapy plus CTLA-4 blockade in lung cancer. This CDR3 comprises 14 residues. CDR1 is SGHTA and CDR2 is FQGNSA in the germline V gene. V gave up 8 bases and J gave up 6 bases; unmatched junction bases: 10. Assay used: immunoSEQ multiplex PCR; TCRdb lists only in-frame clones, some missing. Of over 80,000 clones in the sample, 80% to 85% were seen once. The starting material was peripheral blood, obtained from a patient treated with radiotherapy plus ipilimumab. The TCR was taken from a human donor with non-small cell lung cancer who had stable disease on radiotherapy plus ipilimumab. V is TRBV7-2 and J is TRBJ2-7; 10 bases agree with TRBD1. CDR3 nucleotide sequence: TGTGCCAGCCTCCCGACAGGGGGCTTGAGCGAGCAGTACTTC. Residues: CASLPTGGLSEQYF.